Each of the 4 T cell receptor beta chains below was sequenced from the same sample in a study of patients and donors after allogeneic stem cell transplantation. TCRdb reprocessed the RT-PCR reads via MiXCR and lists one record per CDR3 protein. This sample carries roughly 960,000 distinct CDR3 sequences, approximately 19% of them seen once, and the ten largest clones take roughly 6%. The sample was blood, either unsorted or a sorted T cell fraction (not recorded which). The receptors derive from a human donor who was either an allogeneic HSCT recipient or a stem cell or donor lymphocyte infusion donor (not recorded which). It is not recorded whose cells these are; they may come from a transplant donor.

This clonotype was seen a handful of times. The chain carries TRBV4-3 and TRBJ1-2, with 7 bases matching TRBD1. J was trimmed by 7 bases and V by 0 bases; bases with no gene match: 5. Per the germline V gene, CDR1 is LGHNA and CDR2 is YSLEER. This CDR3 is 14 amino acids long. The CDR3: CASSQEEGAGGYTF. Written as DNA, the CDR3 is TGCGCCAGCAGCCAAGAGGAGGGGGCGGGTGGCTACACCTTC.

Only a few counts were recorded for this clonotype. The chain joins TRBV4-3 to TRBJ1-1; D gene ambiguous. The V end lost 1 base, the J end lost 0 bases, and 12 bases lay between the germline ends. The CDR3 consists of 16 residues. CDR1 LGHNA and CDR2 YSLEER come from the germline V gene. For the CDR3, the DNA is TGCGCCAGCAGCCAAGTCGTATTTTCCCTGAACACTGAAGCTTTCTTT. Translated: CASSQVVFSLNTEAFF.

The rearrangement links TRBV5-1 to TRBJ2-5; 11 bases align to TRBD1. Germline V gene sequence: CDR1 SGHRS, CDR2 YFSETQ. The CDR3 is 17 amino acids. Losses at the gene ends were 3 bases for V and 5 bases for J; bases not matched to a gene: 12. In DNA, the CDR3 is TGCGCCAGCAGCTATTCCCCGGGACAGGGGGTCTCGGAGACCCAGTACTTC. Encoded protein: CASSYSPGQGVSETQYF. The full variable domain, completed using reference TRBV5-1 and TRBJ2-5, is KAGVTQTPRYLIKTRGQQVTLSCSPISGHRSVSWYQQTPGQGLQFLFEYFSETQRNKGNFPGRFSGRQFSNSRSEMNVSTLELGDSALYLCASSYSPGQGVSETQYFGPGTRLLVL.

V and J are TRBV7-9 and TRBJ2-5; 7 bases map to TRBD1. The CDR3 is 15 residues long. Germline CDR1 SEHNR, CDR2 FQNEAQ (reference sequence). The ends lost 2 bases at V and 2 bases at J; junction bases unmatched: 5. DNA for the CDR3: TGTGCCAGCAGCTTAATAGGACAGGAGCAAGAGACCCAGTACTTC. The encoded protein is CASSLIGQEQETQYF.